These 12 T cell receptor beta chains originate from one sample sequenced in a study of control samples from healthy donors and cancer patients. TCRdb's table, derived via immunoSEQ multiplex PCR, lists solely in-frame clones and lacks some. Among tens of thousands of clones listed, around 88% were seen once. Sequencing was carried out using PBMCs. Receptors originate from a woman aged 55 to 70 with lung cancer.

This sequence joins TRBV28 and TRBJ2-1; D call uncertain. This CDR3 contains 15 residues. The germline V gene has CDR1 MDHEN and CDR2 SYDVKM. Trimming pared 6 bases from V and 8 bases from J, leaving 20 bases between. The CDR3 bases are TGTGCCAGCAGCCGTCCAGCTACCTCTGTGGATGAGCAGTTCTTC. Encoded protein: CASSRPATSVDEQFF.

The V gene is TRBV3-1 (or the pseudogene TRBV3-2), the J gene TRBJ1-1; D possibly corresponds to TRBD1 (6 bases). Germline V lookup: CDR1 LGHDT, CDR2 YNNKEL (reference sequence). CDR3 length: 15 residues. Trimming stripped 4 bases from V and 1 base from J, with 13 bases between. In nucleotides, the CDR3 is TGTGCCAGCAGCCCAGTTTGGGGGCCGAACACTGAAGCTTTCTTT. Its protein product is CASSPVWGPNTEAFF.

This rearrangement joins TRBV19 to TRBJ1-5; D is perhaps TRBD1 (5 bases). The CDR3 length is 14 residues. The V end lost 4 bases, the J end lost 7 bases, and 14 bases lay between the germline ends. The germline CDR1 and CDR2 sequences are LNHDA and SQIVND (reference sequence). CDR3 sequence (DNA): TGTGCCAGTAGTAAAAGGGGCGAGGAACAGCCCCAGCATTTT. It codes for CASSKRGEEQPQHF.

The genes are TRBV18 and TRBJ2-5; D might be TRBD1 or TRBD2, each matching 5 bases. Trimming removed 3 bases at V and 2 bases at J, with 16 bases between. CDR1 is KGHSH and CDR2 is LQKENI in the germline V gene. The CDR3 loop spans 16 amino acids. CDR3: CASSPPGTVLQETQYF. CDR3 nucleotide sequence: TGTGCCAGCTCACCCCCCGGGACGGTCCTACAAGAGACCCAGTACTTC. The whole variable domain, filled in from reference TRBV18 and TRBJ2-5, reads NAGVMQNPRHLVRRRGQEARLRCSPMKGHSHVYWYRQLPEEGLKFMVYLQKENIIDESGMPKERFSAEFPKEGPSILRIQQVVRGDSAAYFCASSPPGTVLQETQYFGPGTRLLVL.

CDR3 coding DNA: TGCGCCAGCAGCTTGTTGCCATCAGATACGCAGTATTTT. Translated, it gives CASSLLPSDTQYF. The rearrangement uses TRBV5-1 and TRBJ2-3; no firm D call. CDR1 SGHRS and CDR2 YFSETQ come from the germline V gene. This CDR3 region has 13 residues. V lost 1 base to trimming and J lost 4 bases, with 7 bases between them.

The CDR3 DNA reads TGTGCCAGCAGCTTAGGCAGCAGGGGAAGTCAGCCCCAGCATTTT. Translation: CASSLGSRGSQPQHF. The chain joins TRBV11-3 to TRBJ1-5, with D possibly matching TRBD1 (6 bases). The CDR3 has 15 residues. Germline V CDR1 and CDR2: SGHNT, YENEEA. V was clipped by 1 base and J by 6 bases, with 13 bases between them.

The rearrangement joins TRBV28 to TRBJ1-2, with 8 bases aligning to TRBD1. Germline V gene sequence: CDR1 MDHEN, CDR2 SYDVKM. V gave up 10 bases and J gave up 4 bases; unmatched junction bases: 11. The CDR3 spans 14 residues. The CDR3 nucleotides are TGTGCCACCAGATCTGAGGACAGGGTCTATGGCTACACCTTC. Protein: CATRSEDRVYGYTF.

The J gene is TRBJ1-2, the V gene TRBV7-3; D is ambiguous. V was cut by 7 bases and J by 5 bases, with 17 bases left in between. Germline V gene data show CDR1 as SGHTA and CDR2 as FQGTGA. The CDR3 totals 14 residues. The CDR3 DNA reads TGTGCCAGCAAACCCGACGGAGCTGGATATGGCTACACCTTC. Encoded protein: CASKPDGAGYGYTF.

Regarding this clone: Other DNA sequences from this sample encode an identical CDR3 as well. The J gene is TRBJ2-1, the V gene TRBV7-3; 9 bases are a match to TRBD2. This CDR3 is 15 amino acids long. Germline V gene lookup returns CDR1 SGHTA and CDR2 FQGTGA. V was pared by 5 bases and J by 2 bases, with 4 bases of the junction left unmatched. The CDR3 region has the DNA TGTGCCAGCAGCCTACAGCGGGGGGCCTACAATGAGCAGTTCTTC. Its protein is CASSLQRGAYNEQFF.

This chain uses TRBV12-3 or TRBV12-4 with TRBJ1-2, with D possibly matching TRBD1 (5 bases). Between the trimmed V and J ends, which lost 1 base and 8 bases, there was a span of 11 bases. This CDR3 contains 13 residues. The CDR3 nucleotides read TGTGCCAGCAGTTTAGAGCGCAGGGCCGGCTACACCTTC. As protein: CASSLERRAGYTF.

J is TRBJ2-7 and V is TRBV5-4; TRBD2 matches at 8 bases. Germline V gives CDR1 SGHNT, CDR2 YYREEE (reference sequence). This CDR3 spans 13 amino acids. J gave up 7 bases and V 3 bases, and 6 bases lay outside the gene matches. The CDR3: CASSSNKREEQYF. The CDR3 nucleotides read TGTGCCAGCAGCTCCAACAAGCGGGAGGAGCAGTACTTC.

The genes are TRBV12-3 or TRBV12-4 and TRBJ1-1, with unresolved D. Between the trimmed V and J ends, which lost 6 bases and 3 bases, there was a span of 11 bases. CDR3 size: 13 residues. CDR3 nucleotide sequence: TGTGCCAGCAGCACCCAGGTTTACACTGAAGCTTTCTTT. The encoded protein is CASSTQVYTEAFF.